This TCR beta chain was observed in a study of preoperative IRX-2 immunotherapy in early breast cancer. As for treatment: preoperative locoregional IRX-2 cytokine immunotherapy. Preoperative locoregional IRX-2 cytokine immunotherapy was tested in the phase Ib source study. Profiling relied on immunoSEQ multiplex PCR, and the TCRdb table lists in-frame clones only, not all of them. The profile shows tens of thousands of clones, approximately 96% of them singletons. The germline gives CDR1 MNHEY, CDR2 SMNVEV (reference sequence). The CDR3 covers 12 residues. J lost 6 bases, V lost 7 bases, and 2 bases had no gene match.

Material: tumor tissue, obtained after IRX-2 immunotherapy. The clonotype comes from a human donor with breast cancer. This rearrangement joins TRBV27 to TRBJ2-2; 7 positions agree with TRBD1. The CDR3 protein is CASTQGAGELFF. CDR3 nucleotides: TGTGCCAGCACCCAGGGGGCCGGGGAGCTGTTTTTT.